Each of the 7 T cell receptor beta chains below was sequenced from the same sample in a study of blood T cells in healthy people across ages. The authors ran a second PCR of about 6 to 11 cycles using a sample-barcoded 5' primer and a J-beta primer mix. MiXCR, run by TCRdb on the 5' RACE reads, gives a single entry per CDR3 protein. The sample lists approximately 780,000 distinct CDR3 sequences; roughly 26% were seen once. The same data also went into a second study, on T cells of mothers and their children.

The sample taken for sequencing was blood. The receptors stem from a boy aged 5-17 years in good health.

This clonotype has a handful of counts. The junction departs from the called germline gene at one end, perhaps through a read error. J is TRBJ1-4 and V is TRBV6-1; 10 nucleotides agree with TRBD1. CDR1 MNHNS and CDR2 SASEGT come from the germline V gene. The CDR3 consists of 14 residues. In DNA form, the CDR3 reads TGTGCCAGCAGTGGGACAGGGGGTCGAGAAAAACTATTTTTT. It codes for CASSGTGGREKLFF.

The genes are TRBV24-1 and TRBJ1-1, with a possible D match to TRBD1 (5 bases). V shed 4 bases and J shed 0 bases, with 5 bases lying between them. From germline, CDR1 is KGHDR and CDR2 SFDVKD. This CDR3 has 13 amino acids. The CDR3: CATSEQVNTEAFF. The CDR3 DNA is TGTGCCACCAGTGAACAGGTGAACACTGAAGCTTTCTTT.

The CDR3 DNA reads as TGTGCCAGCAGCCTGACTAGCGGCCACGGGGAGCTGTTTTTT. Translating gives CASSLTSGHGELFF. This chain joins TRBV3-1 and TRBJ2-2; 9 nucleotides match TRBD2. Losses at the gene ends were 4 bases for V and 7 bases for J; bases not matched to a gene: 4. The CDR3 sequence is 14 residues long. The germline V gene encodes CDR1 LGHDT and CDR2 YNNKEL (reference sequence).

The genes are TRBV29-1 and TRBJ2-1; D may be TRBD2 (7 bases). Trimming shortened V by 1 base and J by 3 bases, and 13 bases separated the two germline ends. Germline-derived CDR1 and CDR2 are SQVTM and ANQGSEA. CDR3 length: 15 amino acids. CDR3 sequence: CSVEVRGGNYNEQFF. In DNA form, the CDR3 reads TGCAGCGTTGAAGTGCGCGGGGGCAACTACAATGAGCAGTTCTTC.

V and J are TRBV20-1 and TRBJ2-5; D may correspond to TRBD1 or TRBD2 (5 bases each). The assigned J gene may be wrong: the sequence end matches TRBJ2-7 better. CDR3 size: 15 residues. Germline CDR1 DFQATT, CDR2 SNEGSKA (reference sequence). CDR3 residues: CSASWDGKTSYEQYF. The CDR3 nucleotides read TGCAGTGCTAGCTGGGACGGAAAAACTTCCTACGAGCAGTACTTC.

The rearrangement links TRBV4-1 to TRBJ2-7; D gene ambiguous. The CDR3 spans 15 residues. Germline-derived CDR1 and CDR2 are MGHRA and YSYEKL. Trimming left V 0 bases short and J 4 bases short, with 13 bases between. The CDR3 sequence: CASSQESSTLYEQYF. The CDR3 DNA is TGCGCCAGCAGCCAAGAAAGCAGCACCTTATACGAGCAGTACTTC.

The CDR3 DNA sequence: TGCGCCAGCAGGACCTGGACAGGGTCACTTCCTTCATCGACGTACGAGCAGTACTTC. Translated, it gives CASRTWTGSLPSSTYEQYF. The V call is TRBV5-1, the J call TRBJ2-7, with TRBD1 matching 8 bases. Losses at the gene ends were 5 bases for V and 4 bases for J; bases not matched to a gene: 23. The CDR3 loop spans 19 amino acids. The germline V gene has CDR1 SGHRS and CDR2 YFSETQ.